These 19 T cell receptor beta chains were sequenced from one sample in a study of blood T cell repertoires in COVID-19. The protocol was immunoSEQ multiplex PCR, while the TCRdb copy is restricted to in-frame clones and leaves out a portion. The repertoire holds about 170,000 clones, about 83% seen once, with less than 4% in the top ten. Sequencing input: PBMCs or T cells enriched from blood (not recorded which). The source of these receptors is a woman aged 50 to 65 in a cohort exposed to, infected with or recovered from COVID-19 (not recorded which).

The chain recombines TRBV7-8 with TRBJ1-5; tentative D call: TRBD1 (6 bases). V shed 2 bases and J shed 1 base, with 12 bases lying between them. The CDR3 spans 16 residues. Germline CDR1 is SGHVS and CDR2 is FQNEAQ. The CDR3 DNA reads as TGTGCCAGCAGCTTAACAGGGCTAGTGAGCAATCAGCCCCAGCATTTT. This translates into CASSLTGLVSNQPQHF.

The chain carries TRBV30 and TRBJ1-1; D not certain. CDR3 length equals 15 residues. The V end lost 4 bases, the J end lost 2 bases, and 17 bases lay between the germline ends. Germline loops: CDR1 GTSNPN, CDR2 SVGIG (reference sequence). The CDR3 sequence: CAWTNVRSVNTEAFF. The CDR3 DNA is TGTGCCTGGACCAACGTCAGGTCGGTTAACACTGAAGCTTTCTTT.

V usage is TRBV18 and J usage is TRBJ1-1; TRBD1 matches at 8 bases. Trimming took 3 bases from V and 5 from J; bases not matched to a gene: 5. Germline lookup yields CDR1 KGHSH and CDR2 LQKENI. The CDR3 is 14 residues long. DNA for the CDR3: TGTGCCAGCTCACCCGGACAGGGTGTGACTGAAGCTTTCTTT. It codes for CASSPGQGVTEAFF.

The chain recombines TRBV6-5 with TRBJ2-2; a weak D match, TRBD2 (6 bases). The CDR3 contains 15 residues. Germline values: CDR1 MNHEY, CDR2 SVGAGI. V dropped 6 bases and J dropped 1 base, with 12 bases sitting between them. The CDR3 nucleotides read TGTGCCAGCAGCGCCGGGAGTGGGAACACCGGGGAGCTGTTTTTT. Translated, it gives CASSAGSGNTGELFF.

The CDR3 DNA is TGTGCCAGCAGTTTCCGGGAGTATAATTCACCCCTCCACTTT. Protein: CASSFREYNSPLHF. The chain combines TRBV25-1 with TRBJ1-6, with unresolved D. Per the germline V gene, CDR1 is MGHDK and CDR2 is SYGVNS. The CDR3 spans 14 residues. The germline V and J ends were trimmed by 5 bases and 4 bases, with 9 bases remaining between them.

The CDR3 here is CSVVTGTGVDEQYF. The CDR3 DNA follows: TGCAGCGTTGTTACCGGGACAGGGGTGGACGAGCAGTACTTC. The chain has TRBV29-1 and TRBJ2-7; 10 bases fit TRBD1. CDR1 and CDR2 from the germline V gene are SQVTM and ANQGSEA. This CDR3 spans 14 amino acids. The V gene end was trimmed by 4 bases and the J gene end by 5 bases; junction bases not matched to a gene: 8.

This clone was seen only once. This rearrangement joins TRBV27 to TRBJ2-2, with TRBD1 matching over 7 bases. The CDR3 length is 16 residues. Germline CDR1 and CDR2: MNHEY and SMNVEV (reference sequence). V was pared by 6 bases and J by 1 base, with 8 bases of the junction left unmatched. The DNA for the CDR3 is TGTGCCAGCAGCGCCAGGGGGACGGAGAACACCGGGGAGCTGTTTTTT. It encodes CASSARGTENTGELFF.

The chain recombines TRBV6-5 with TRBJ1-2, with 7 positions matching TRBD1. Losses at the gene ends were 4 bases for V and 3 bases for J; bases not matched to a gene: 5. The germline gives CDR1 MNHEY, CDR2 SVGAGI. The CDR3 consists of 14 residues. CDR3 nucleotides: TGTGCCAGCAGTTCCGAGGGGGCCTACTATGGCTACACCTTC. It is translated as CASSSEGAYYGYTF.

The chain employs TRBV5-1 and TRBJ2-7, with 7 bases that match TRBD2. This CDR3 contains 15 residues. V dropped 2 bases and J dropped 7; count of bases not matched to a gene: 12. Germline V CDR1 and CDR2: SGHRS, YFSETQ. The CDR3 here is CASSLSSGAGEEQYF. DNA for the CDR3: TGCGCCAGCAGCTTATCCAGCGGGGCCGGGGAGGAGCAGTACTTC.

The chain carries TRBV5-1 and TRBJ2-3; unclear D gene. CDR3 length: 15 residues. The germline V gene has CDR1 SGHRS and CDR2 YFSETQ. V was trimmed by 1 base and J by 0 bases, leaving 9 bases between them. CDR3 DNA sequence: TGCGCCAGCAGCTTGTCTTCGGTTAGCACAGATACGCAGTATTTT. This sequence encodes CASSLSSVSTDTQYF.

The chain uses TRBV29-1 and TRBJ2-7; a weak D match, TRBD2 (7 bases). The CDR3 spans 15 residues. Germline assignment: CDR1 SQVTM and CDR2 ANQGSEA. Trimming took 5 bases from V and 2 from J, leaving 19 bases between them. For the CDR3, the DNA is TGCAGCGTTCGGGGGGCCCCAAACAAAACCTACGAGCAGTACTTC. Translating it yields CSVRGAPNKTYEQYF.

Here the CDR3 reads CASSYLVRAGELFF. The CDR3 region has the DNA TGTGCCAGCAGTTACTTGGTCAGGGCCGGGGAGCTGTTTTTT. The J gene is TRBJ2-2, the V gene TRBV6-6; tentatively, D is TRBD1 (5 bases). This CDR3 is built from 14 residues. Germline V gene data show CDR1 as MNHNY and CDR2 as SVGAGI (reference sequence). Trimming removed 1 base at V and 6 bases at J, with 9 bases between.

J is TRBJ2-6 and V is TRBV18; 8 bases map to TRBD1. Unmatched junction bases numbered 7, after V lost 3 bases and J lost 0 bases. From germline, CDR1 is KGHSH and CDR2 LQKENI. The CDR3 consists of 18 residues. CDR3 region: CASSPPTGASSGANVLTF. CDR3 DNA sequence: TGTGCCAGCTCACCCCCGACAGGGGCCAGCTCTGGGGCCAACGTCCTGACTTTC.

The CDR3 DNA reads TGTGCCAGCAGTTACCTGTCAGGGGTTCGCACAGATACGCAGTATTTT. It translates to CASSYLSGVRTDTQYF. J is TRBJ2-3 and V is TRBV6-2 or TRBV6-3, with TRBD1 as a possible D gene (6 bases). The CDR3 loop spans 16 amino acids. CDR1 MNHEY and CDR2 SVGEGT come from the germline V gene. Trimming shortened V by 2 bases and J by 1 base, and 13 bases separated the two germline ends.

The chain has TRBV5-1 and TRBJ1-6; D not certain. The CDR3 covers 15 residues. The germline gives CDR1 SGHRS, CDR2 YFSETQ. Deletions cut 0 bases from V and 4 bases from J, with 8 bases between. The CDR3 DNA reads TGCGCCAGCAGCTTGGATCCAGTTTATAATTCACCCCTCCACTTT. It yields the protein CASSLDPVYNSPLHF.

This chain links TRBV24-1 with TRBJ2-2; possible D gene TRBD1, 6 bases. CDR1 is KGHDR and CDR2 is SFDVKD in the germline V gene. There are 18 residues in the CDR3. V was shortened by 0 bases and J by 2 bases, with 15 bases between the two germline ends. DNA for the CDR3: TGTGCCACCAGTGATTTGCTTTATACAGGGATTAACACCGGGGAGCTGTTTTTT. It is translated as CATSDLLYTGINTGELFF.

The V gene is TRBV5-5, the J gene TRBJ1-1; a weak D match, TRBD1 (6 bases). The CDR3 consists of 15 residues. The ends were cut back, 6 bases at V and 4 bases at J, with 19 bases in the middle. Germline values: CDR1 SGHKS, CDR2 YYEKEE (reference sequence). The CDR3 nucleotides are TGTGCCAGCACAGTCCGCACAGGGTTGGGCACTGAAGCTTTCTTT. Protein sequence: CASTVRTGLGTEAFF. Looking up the rest from reference TRBV5-5 and TRBJ1-1 gives the full variable domain: DAGVTQSPTHLIKTRGQQVTLRCSPISGHKSVSWYQQVLGQGPQFIFQYYEKEERGRGNFPDRFSARQFPNYSSELNVNALLLGDSALYLCASTVRTGLGTEAFFGQGTRLTVV.

The chain is built from TRBV5-1 and TRBJ2-3; D remains unclear. The CDR3 length is 14 residues. The V gene's germline CDR1 is SGHRS and CDR2 YFSETQ. V dropped 0 bases and J dropped 1 base, with 6 bases sitting between them. CDR3 nucleotides: TGCGCCAGCAGCTTGGCACAAGGCACAGATACGCAGTATTTT. Protein sequence: CASSLAQGTDTQYF.

This clone appeared a few times. The rearrangement links TRBV6-6 to TRBJ2-7; TRBD2 agrees at 13 bases. The J segment lost 3 bases and the V segment lost 6 bases, leaving 11 bases of the junction unmatched. The CDR3 covers 17 residues. In germline, CDR1 is MNHNY, CDR2 SVGAGI (reference sequence). The CDR3, as DNA: TGTGCCAGCAGCCGAACTAGCGGGGGGGCCAGAGGCTACGAGCAGTACTTC. Translated: CASSRTSGGARGYEQYF.